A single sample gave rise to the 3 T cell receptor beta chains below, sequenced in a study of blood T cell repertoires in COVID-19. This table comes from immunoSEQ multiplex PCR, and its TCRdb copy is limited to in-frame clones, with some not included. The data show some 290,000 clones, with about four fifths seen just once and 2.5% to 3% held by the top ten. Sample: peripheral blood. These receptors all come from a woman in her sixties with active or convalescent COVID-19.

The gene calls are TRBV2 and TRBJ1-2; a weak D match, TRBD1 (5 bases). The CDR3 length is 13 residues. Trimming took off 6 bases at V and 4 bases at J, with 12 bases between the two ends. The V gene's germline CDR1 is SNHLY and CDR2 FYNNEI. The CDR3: CASSRRVGYGYTF. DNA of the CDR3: TGTGCCAGCAGCCGCAGGGTGGGCTATGGCTACACCTTC.

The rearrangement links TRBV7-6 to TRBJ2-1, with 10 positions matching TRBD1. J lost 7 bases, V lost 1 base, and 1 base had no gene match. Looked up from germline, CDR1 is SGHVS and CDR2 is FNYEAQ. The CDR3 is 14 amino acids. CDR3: CASSLGTGGNEQFF. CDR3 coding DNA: TGTGCCAGCAGCTTAGGGACAGGGGGAAATGAGCAGTTCTTC.

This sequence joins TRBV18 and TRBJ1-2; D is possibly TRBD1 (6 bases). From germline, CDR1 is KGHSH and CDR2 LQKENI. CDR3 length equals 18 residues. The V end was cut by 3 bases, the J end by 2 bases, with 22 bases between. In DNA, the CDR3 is TGTGCCAGCTCACCGGGTTTAGTTTCACAGGGACCCAACTATGGCTACACCTTC. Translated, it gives CASSPGLVSQGPNYGYTF.